Presented here are 5 T cell receptor beta chains from one specimen sequenced in a study of T cell changes during pregnancy in multiple sclerosis. The repertoire was sequenced with immunoSEQ multiplex PCR; TCRdb's copy has only in-frame clones and lacks some. The repertoire consists of about 80,000 clones, with about 90% occurring once and the leading ten covering approximately 2.5%. The sequencing here drew on peripheral blood, taken before pregnancy. These receptor sequences come from a female donor with multiple sclerosis, enrolled in a pregnancy study.

The CDR3 coding sequence is TGTGCCAGCAGCCCTGGGAGGCTCGACAATGAGCAGTTCTTC. Encoded protein: CASSPGRLDNEQFF. The chain combines TRBV6-5 with TRBJ2-1; weak D call: TRBD2 (6 bases). In germline, CDR1 is MNHEY, CDR2 SVGAGI. There are 14 residues in the CDR3. V shed 6 bases and J shed 5 bases, with 14 bases lying between them.

This chain uses TRBV5-4 with TRBJ2-2; 12 bases map to TRBD2. CDR1 and CDR2 from the germline V gene are SGHNT and YYREEE (reference sequence). With V trimmed by 0 bases and J by 3 bases, 9 bases remained unmatched. This CDR3 has 19 residues. CDR3 amino acids: CASSLDGSGTSGYTGELFF. CDR3 nucleotides: TGTGCCAGCAGCTTGGATGGAAGTGGGACTAGCGGGTACACCGGGGAGCTGTTTTTT.

V is TRBV25-1 and J is TRBJ1-4; a weak D match, TRBD1 (6 bases). V shed 8 bases and J shed 7 bases, with 20 bases lying between them. The CDR3 runs 15 residues. Per germline, CDR1 MGHDK and CDR2 SYGVNS. The CDR3 loop is CASAPQGQRIEKLFF. In DNA form, the CDR3 reads TGTGCCAGCGCTCCCCAAGGACAGAGAATTGAAAAACTGTTTTTT.

The chain uses TRBV29-1 and TRBJ2-5, with 8 bases lining up with TRBD2. CDR1 and CDR2 (germline): SQVTM, ANQGSEA. With V trimmed by 2 bases and J by 2 bases, 7 bases remained unmatched. The CDR3 totals 15 residues. In nucleotides, the CDR3 is TGCAGCGTTGAATTAAAAGGACTAGCACAAGAGACCCAGTACTTC. It yields the protein CSVELKGLAQETQYF.

This chain connects TRBV6-4 to TRBJ2-5, with D possibly being TRBD1 (5 bases). The CDR3 extends over 13 amino acids. Germline V gene lookup returns CDR1 MRHNA and CDR2 SNTAGT. V was trimmed by 0 bases and J by 6 bases, leaving 8 bases between them. The CDR3 DNA is TGTGCCAGCAGTGACTCGCCAGGGAAGACCCAGTACTTC. Amino acid sequence: CASSDSPGKTQYF.